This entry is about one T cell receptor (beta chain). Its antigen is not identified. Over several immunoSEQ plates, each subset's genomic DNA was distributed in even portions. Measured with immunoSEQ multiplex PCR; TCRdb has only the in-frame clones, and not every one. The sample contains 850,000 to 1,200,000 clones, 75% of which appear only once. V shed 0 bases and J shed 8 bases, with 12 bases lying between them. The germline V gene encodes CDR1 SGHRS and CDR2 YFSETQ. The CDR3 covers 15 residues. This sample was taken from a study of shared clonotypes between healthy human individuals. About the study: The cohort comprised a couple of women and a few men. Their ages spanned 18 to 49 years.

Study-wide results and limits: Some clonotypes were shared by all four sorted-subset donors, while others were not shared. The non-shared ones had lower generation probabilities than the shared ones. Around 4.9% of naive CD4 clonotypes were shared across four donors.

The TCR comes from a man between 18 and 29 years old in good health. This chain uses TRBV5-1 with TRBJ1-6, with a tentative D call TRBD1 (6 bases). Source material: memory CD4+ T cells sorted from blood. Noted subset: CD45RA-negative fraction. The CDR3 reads CASSLARGRDSPLHF. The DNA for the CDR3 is TGCGCCAGCAGCTTGGCCAGGGGCCGGGATTCACCCCTCCACTTT.